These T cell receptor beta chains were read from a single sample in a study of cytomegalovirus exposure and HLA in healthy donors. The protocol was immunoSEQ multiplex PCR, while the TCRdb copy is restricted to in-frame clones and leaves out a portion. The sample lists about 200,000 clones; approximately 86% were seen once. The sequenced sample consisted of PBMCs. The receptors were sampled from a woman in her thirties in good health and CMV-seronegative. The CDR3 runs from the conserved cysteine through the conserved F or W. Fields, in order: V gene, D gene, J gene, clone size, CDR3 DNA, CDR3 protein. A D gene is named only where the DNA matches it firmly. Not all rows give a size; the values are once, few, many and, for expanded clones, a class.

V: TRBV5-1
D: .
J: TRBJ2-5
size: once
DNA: TGCGCCAGCAGCCCGATGGGAGGTCAAGAGACCCAGTACTTC
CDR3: CASSPMGGQETQYF

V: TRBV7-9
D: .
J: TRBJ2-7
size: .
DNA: TGTGCCAGCAGCTGGAGATCCGGCCCCTACGAGCAGTACTTC
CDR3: CASSWRSGPYEQYF

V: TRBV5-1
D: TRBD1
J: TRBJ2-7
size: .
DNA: TGCGCCAGCAGCCGGGGACAGGGAGTCTACGAGCAGTACTTC
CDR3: CASSRGQGVYEQYF

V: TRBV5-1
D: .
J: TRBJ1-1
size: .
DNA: TGCGCCAGCAGCTTGGAAGGGGTGTACACTGAAGCTTTCTTT
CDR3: CASSLEGVYTEAFF

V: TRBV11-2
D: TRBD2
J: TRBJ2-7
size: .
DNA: TGTGCCAGCAGCTTTATAGCGGGACTAAACTACGAGCAGTACTTC
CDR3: CASSFIAGLNYEQYF

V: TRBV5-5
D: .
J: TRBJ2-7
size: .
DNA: TGTGCCAGCAGCTTGGCAGTGACAGGAAGCTCCTACGAGCAGTACTTC
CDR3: CASSLAVTGSSYEQYF

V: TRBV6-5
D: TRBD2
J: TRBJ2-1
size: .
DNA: TGTGCCAGCAGCAGAACTAGCGTGAAATACAATGAGCAGTTCTTC
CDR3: CASSRTSVKYNEQFF

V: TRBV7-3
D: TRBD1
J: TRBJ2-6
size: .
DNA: TGTGCCAGCAGCTCAGACAGGGCTGGGGCCAACGTCCTGACTTTC
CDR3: CASSSDRAGANVLTF

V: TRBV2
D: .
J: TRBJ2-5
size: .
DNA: TGTGCCAGTCGGCCTGGGCGAGAGACCCAGTACTTC
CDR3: CASRPGRETQYF

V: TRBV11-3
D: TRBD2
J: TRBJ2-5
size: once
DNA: TGTGCCAGCAGTTTGACTAGCGGAGAGACCCAGTACTTC
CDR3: CASSLTSGETQYF

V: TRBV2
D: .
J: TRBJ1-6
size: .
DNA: TGTGCCAGCAGTTCCCAGGGTTTGAAGAATTCACCCCTCCACTTT
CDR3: CASSSQGLKNSPLHF

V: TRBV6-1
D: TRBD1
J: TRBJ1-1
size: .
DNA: TGTGCCAGCAGTGGGGACATACAGGGGTACGTTTCTGAAGCTTTCTTT
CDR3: CASSGDIQGYVSEAFF

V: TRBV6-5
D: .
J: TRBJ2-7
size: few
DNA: TGTGCCAGCAGTTCCTTCGGGAGAACCTACGAGCAGTACTTC
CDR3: CASSSFGRTYEQYF

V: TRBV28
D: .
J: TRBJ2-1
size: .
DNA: TGTGCCAGCAGTTTGTCCAGGGGAAGCAACAATGAGCAGTTCTTC
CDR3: CASSLSRGSNNEQFF

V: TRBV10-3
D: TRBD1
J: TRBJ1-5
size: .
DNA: TGTGCCATCAGAGGGGACAGGGTCGGTCAGCCCCAGCATTTT
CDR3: CAIRGDRVGQPQHF

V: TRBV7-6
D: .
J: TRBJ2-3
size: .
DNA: TGTGCCAGCAGCCGATTGAGGGATACGCAGTATTTT
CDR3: CASSRLRDTQYF

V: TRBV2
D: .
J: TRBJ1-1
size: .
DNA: TGTGCCAGCAGGGGCCAATTGAACACTGAAGCTTTCTTT
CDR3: CASRGQLNTEAFF

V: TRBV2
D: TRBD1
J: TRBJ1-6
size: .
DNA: TGTGCCAGCAGTCCCCAATCCGGGACAGGGGGTTATAATTCACCCCTCCACTTT
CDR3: CASSPQSGTGGYNSPLHF

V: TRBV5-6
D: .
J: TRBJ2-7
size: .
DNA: TGTGCCAGCGCCCTGGGAGAACCTTCCTACGAGCAGTACTTC
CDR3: CASALGEPSYEQYF

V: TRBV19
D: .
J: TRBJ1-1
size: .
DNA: TGTGCCAGTACCGACAACAGAGACACTGAAGCTTTCTTT
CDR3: CASTDNRDTEAFF

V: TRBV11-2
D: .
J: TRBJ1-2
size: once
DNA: TGTGCCAGCAGCTTCCGGGCTAACTATGGCTACACCTTC
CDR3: CASSFRANYGYTF

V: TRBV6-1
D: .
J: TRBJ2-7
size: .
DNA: TGTGCCAGCACCTCGTTTTACGAGCAGTACTTC
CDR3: CASTSFYEQYF

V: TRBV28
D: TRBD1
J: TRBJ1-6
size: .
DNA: TGTGCCAGCAGTCCCTCGGACAGGAGCTCCTATAATTCACCCCTCCACTTT
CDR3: CASSPSDRSSYNSPLHF

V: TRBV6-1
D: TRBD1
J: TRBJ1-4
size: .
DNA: TGTGCCAGCAGTCTACAGGGGGCAACTAATGAAAAACTGTTTTTT
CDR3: CASSLQGATNEKLFF

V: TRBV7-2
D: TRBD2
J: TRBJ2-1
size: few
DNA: TGTGCCAGCAGCTCGTTAGCGGGGGGCGGGAATGAGCAGTTCTTC
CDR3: CASSSLAGGGNEQFF

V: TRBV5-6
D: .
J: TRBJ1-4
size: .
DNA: TGTGCCAGCAGCTCCACAAGGGAGTATGAAAAACTGTTTTTT
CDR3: CASSSTREYEKLFF

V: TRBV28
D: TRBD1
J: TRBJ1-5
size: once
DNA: TGTGCCAGCAGTACCTGGGGGACAGGGTGGGGCAATCAGCCCCAGCATTTT
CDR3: CASSTWGTGWGNQPQHF

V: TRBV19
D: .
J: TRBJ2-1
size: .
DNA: TGTGCCAGTAGTATGGGTCAGGGGCTCGTTTTGGGTGAGCAGTTCTTC
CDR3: CASSMGQGLVLGEQFF

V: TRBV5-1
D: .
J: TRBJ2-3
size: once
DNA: TGCGCCAGCAGCGTTGGGGACTCCACAGATACGCAGTATTTT
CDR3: CASSVGDSTDTQYF

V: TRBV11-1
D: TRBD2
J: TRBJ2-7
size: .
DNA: TGTGCCAGCAGCTTCTCGGGGGGCGAGCAGTACTTC
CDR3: CASSFSGGEQYF